What follows are 20 T cell receptor beta chains derived from one specimen sequenced in a study of cytomegalovirus exposure and HLA in healthy donors. Researchers ran the PCR with 60 Vbeta and 13 Jbeta primers. Generated by immunoSEQ multiplex PCR, the TCRdb table keeps only in-frame clones and is missing some. The table records roughly 150,000 clones, 60% to 85% of them present only once. Sample: PBMCs. All receptors come from a woman aged 40 to 50 in good health and CMV-seropositive.

The gene calls are TRBV9 and TRBJ2-3, with D maybe TRBD2 (6 bases). V was trimmed by 2 bases and J by 6 bases, leaving 19 bases between them. CDR3 length: 16 residues. The germline V gene has CDR1 SGDLS and CDR2 YYNGEE. This CDR3 reads CASSVLASSGRDTQYF. The CDR3 region has the DNA TGTGCCAGCAGCGTCTTAGCTAGCTCGGGGAGGGATACGCAGTATTTT.

The rearrangement links TRBV7-8 to TRBJ2-3; 11 nucleotides align to TRBD2. The CDR3 spans 19 residues. V trimming: 5 bases; J trimming: 2 bases; junction bases outside the gene matches: 15. Germline V gives CDR1 SGHVS, CDR2 FQNEAQ. CDR3 nucleotide sequence: TGTGCCAGCAGCCGGGGTCGGCTAGCGGGGGGATATAACACAGATACGCAGTATTTT. Translating it yields CASSRGRLAGGYNTDTQYF.

The chain combines TRBV7-6 with TRBJ2-1; 10 positions match TRBD2. After removal of 2 bases from V and 9 bases from J, the junction contained 13 bases not matched to a gene. The germline gives CDR1 SGHVS, CDR2 FNYEAQ. The CDR3 covers 17 residues. Written as DNA, the CDR3 is TGTGCCAGCAGCTTAAGACCAGCGGGGGGGGATCCAGGTGAGCAGTTCTTC. Translated, it gives CASSLRPAGGDPGEQFF.

V usage is TRBV30 and J usage is TRBJ2-5; D is perhaps TRBD2 (6 bases). CDR1 is GTSNPN, CDR2 SVGIG, per germline (reference sequence). The length of the CDR3 is 12 residues. V gave up 8 bases and J gave up 7 bases, with 17 bases separating them. CDR3 residues: CAVGLTEGTQYF. For the CDR3, the DNA is TGTGCCGTGGGACTGACCGAGGGGACCCAGTACTTC.

The V call is TRBV6-1, the J call TRBJ2-5; D gene unclear. The CDR3 length is 12 residues. Germline V gene sequence: CDR1 MNHNS, CDR2 SASEGT. With 2 bases removed from V and 4 bases from J, the gap between germline ends came to 5 bases. CDR3 residues: CASSESGETQYF. CDR3 nucleotide sequence: TGTGCCAGCAGTGAATCGGGAGAGACCCAGTACTTC.

The V gene is TRBV19, the J gene TRBJ2-4; the match to TRBD2 covers 11 bases. This CDR3 spans 17 amino acids. Looked up from germline, CDR1 is LNHDA and CDR2 is SQIVND (reference sequence). V trimming: 6 bases; J trimming: 0 bases; junction bases outside the gene matches: 7. In nucleotides, the CDR3 is TGTGCCAGTAGGGAACTAGCGGGGGCCCTAGCCAAAAACATTCAGTACTTC. Amino acids: CASRELAGALAKNIQYF.

This clone was observed a handful of times. This chain links TRBV5-1 with TRBJ2-2, with D possibly TRBD2 on 5 matching bases. The CDR3 runs to 14 residues. CDR1 and CDR2 (germline): SGHRS, YFSETQ. Trimming removed 0 bases at V and 6 bases at J, with 9 bases between. CDR3 sequence: CASSLGGASGELFF. CDR3 nucleotides: TGCGCCAGCAGCTTGGGGGGAGCCTCCGGGGAGCTGTTTTTT.

This chain uses TRBV7-2 with TRBJ2-5, with TRBD1 as a possible D gene (5 bases). The CDR3 runs to 15 residues. With 1 base removed from V and 3 bases from J, the gap between germline ends came to 12 bases. CDR1 SGHTA and CDR2 FQGNSA come from the germline V gene. The CDR3 sequence: CASSLVRAREETQYF. As DNA, the CDR3 is TGTGCCAGCAGCTTAGTCAGGGCAAGGGAAGAGACCCAGTACTTC.

V is TRBV6-1 and J is TRBJ1-6; no reliable D call. Between the trimmed V and J ends, which lost 4 bases and 3 bases, there was a span of 7 bases. This CDR3 contains 14 residues. The germline V gene encodes CDR1 MNHNS and CDR2 SASEGT. CDR3 loop: CASSAQNYNSPLHF. Here the CDR3 DNA reads TGTGCCAGCAGTGCACAGAACTATAATTCACCCCTCCACTTT.

The chain employs TRBV6-1 and TRBJ2-1, with TRBD2 matching 12 bases. This CDR3 has 14 residues. With 6 bases clipped from V and 12 bases from J, the junction kept 9 bases outside the gene matches. In germline, CDR1 is MNHNS, CDR2 SASEGT. Here the CDR3 reads CASRWLAGGQAQFF. In DNA form, the CDR3 reads TGTGCCAGCAGGTGGCTAGCGGGGGGGCAAGCGCAGTTCTTC.

The chain has TRBV25-1 and TRBJ2-2; tentative D call: TRBD2 (6 bases). This CDR3 is 15 amino acids long. Per germline, CDR1 MGHDK and CDR2 SYGVNS. Trimming cost V 8 bases and J 1 base, with 14 bases left between them. The CDR3 is CASETWGGNTGELFF. DNA for the CDR3: TGTGCCAGCGAAACCTGGGGAGGGAACACCGGGGAGCTGTTTTTT.

The chain employs TRBV5-1 and TRBJ2-5; TRBD1 is a possible D gene (5 bases). The CDR3 extends over 14 amino acids. V lost 0 bases and J lost 3, with 9 bases in between. The germline V gene encodes CDR1 SGHRS and CDR2 YFSETQ. The CDR3 is CASSLDRPKETQYF. The CDR3 nucleotides are TGCGCCAGCAGCTTGGACAGGCCGAAAGAGACCCAGTACTTC.

This clone is a singleton in its sample. This sequence joins TRBV19 and TRBJ2-1, with TRBD1 matching over 7 bases. V lost 6 bases, J lost 3 bases, and 14 bases stayed unmatched. This CDR3 contains 17 residues. Germline loops: CDR1 LNHDA, CDR2 SQIVND (reference sequence). CDR3: CASSNGGQTLIYNEQFF. The CDR3 coding sequence is TGTGCCAGTAGCAATGGGGGACAGACACTCATCTACAATGAGCAGTTCTTC. Full variable domain (outside the CDR3, taken from reference TRBV19 and TRBJ2-1): DGGITQSPKYLFRKEGQNVTLSCEQNLNHDAMYWYRQDPGQGLRLIYYSQIVNDFQKGDIAEGYSVSREKKESFPLTVTSAQKNPTAFYLCASSNGGQTLIYNEQFFGPGTRLTVL.

V usage is TRBV14 and J usage is TRBJ2-5, with D maybe TRBD2 (6 bases). There are 15 residues in the CDR3. The germline V gene has CDR1 SGHDN and CDR2 FVKESK. Trimming pared 3 bases from V and 5 bases from J, leaving 16 bases between. The CDR3 region is CASSQRGLETETQYF. In DNA form, the CDR3 reads TGTGCCAGCAGCCAGAGGGGACTCGAGACGGAGACCCAGTACTTC.

In this sample, this clone turned up a few times. This chain joins TRBV5-1 and TRBJ1-4; TRBD1 might be the D (5 bases). The CDR3 is made up of 13 amino acids. V lost 0 bases, J lost 7 bases, and 7 bases lay in between. The germline V gene has CDR1 SGHRS and CDR2 YFSETQ. The CDR3 sequence: CASSLGGGEKLFF. The DNA of the CDR3 is TGCGCCAGCAGCTTGGGGGGCGGTGAAAAACTGTTTTTT.

This clone was counted many times. The rearrangement links TRBV4-1 to TRBJ1-4, with D tentatively TRBD1 (6 bases). V was trimmed by 3 bases and J by 4 bases, leaving 15 bases between them. CDR3 size: 16 residues. Germline CDR1 MGHRA, CDR2 YSYEKL. CDR3 DNA sequence: TGCGCCAGCAGCCATTACGAGACAGGTAGTAATGAAAAACTGTTTTTT. Protein sequence: CASSHYETGSNEKLFF.

The rearrangement uses TRBV7-9 and TRBJ2-7; 10 positions match TRBD1. This CDR3 is built from 14 residues. CDR1 and CDR2 from the germline V gene are SEHNR and FQNEAQ (reference sequence). The ends lost 1 base at V and 6 bases at J; junction bases unmatched: 3. Written as DNA, the CDR3 is TGTGCCAGCAGCTTAGATGGGACAGGGGCCGAGCAGTACTTC. It encodes CASSLDGTGAEQYF. Complete variable domain (other parts from reference TRBV7-9 and TRBJ2-7): DTGVSQNPRHKITKRGQNVTFRCDPISEHNRLYWYRQTLGQGPEFLTYFQNEAQLEKSRLLSDRFSAERPKGSFSTLEIQRTEQGDSAMYLCASSLDGTGAEQYFGPGTRLTVT.

J is TRBJ1-4 and V is TRBV28; D possibly corresponds to TRBD1 (6 bases). The germline V and J ends were trimmed by 6 bases and 7 bases, with 15 bases remaining between them. The CDR3 runs to 14 residues. Germline CDR1 MDHEN, CDR2 SYDVKM. As DNA, the CDR3 is TGTGCCAGCAGGGCACAGGGATACGTTGAAAAACTGTTTTTT. Translation gives CASRAQGYVEKLFF.

V usage is TRBV5-6 and J usage is TRBJ2-5, with TRBD2 identical over 8 bases. This CDR3 region has 18 residues. The J segment lost 5 bases and the V segment lost 0 bases, leaving 15 bases of the junction unmatched. CDR1 SGHDT and CDR2 YYEEEE come from the germline V gene. The CDR3 sequence: CASSLVGVSGEAGETQYF. CDR3 sequence (DNA): TGTGCCAGCAGCTTGGTGGGCGTTAGCGGGGAGGCAGGGGAGACCCAGTACTTC.

This clone has only one observation. The CDR3 nucleotides are TGTGCCAGCAGCCGACGGATGCTAGCGGGGGGACGCACAGATACGCAGTATTTT. Translation: CASSRRMLAGGRTDTQYF. V gene TRBV5-6 combines with J gene TRBJ2-3, with 11 nucleotides matching TRBD2. The CDR3 is 18 residues long. V shed 4 bases and J 1 base; nucleotides not matched to a gene: 11. Germline assignment: CDR1 SGHDT and CDR2 YYEEEE.